This TCR beta chain was recorded in a study of cytomegalovirus exposure and HLA in healthy donors. With 60 Vbeta and 13 Jbeta primers, the PCR was carried out. Produced via immunoSEQ multiplex PCR; TCRdb's table is partial and in-frame only. This sample has 150,000 or so clones, with about 75% found just once. Donors likely had unrecorded immune exposures despite being nominally healthy when sampled. The study, taken as a whole, reports: Sequencing likely generated an artifact that appeared as a cluster of highly shared sequence variants. Solely CMV serostatus was available to characterize immune exposure. TCR beta sequences reportedly predicted most subjects' HLA-A and HLA-B alleles accurately.

Concerning this clone itself: Its antigen is unknown.

What was sequenced was PBMCs. The clonotype was recovered from a woman aged 50 to 65 in good health and CMV-seropositive.

The CDR3 DNA is TGTGCCAGCTCACCAGGGAGGGCCGAAAAACTGTTTTTT. Amino acids: CASSPGRAEKLFF. This rearrangement joins TRBV18 to TRBJ1-4; D not certain. V dropped 2 bases and J dropped 8 bases, with 9 bases sitting between them. The CDR3 extends over 13 amino acids. Germline CDR1 reads KGHSH; CDR2 reads LQKENI.